This note documents a single T cell receptor (beta chain) sequence. This record belongs to a study of OX40 agonist ivuxolimab in advanced cancers. Libraries were prepared by immunoSEQ multiplex PCR; TCRdb keeps only in-frame clonotypes and omits some of them. This sample carries fewer than 6,000 clones, roughly 90% of them seen once, and the ten largest clones take 30% to 45%. The CDR3 length is 15 residues. Trimming pared 1 base from V and 5 bases from J, leaving 12 bases between. From germline, CDR1 is SGHVS and CDR2 FQNEAQ. This chain links TRBV7-8 with TRBJ1-5, with D unclear. This clonotype originated in an adult with an advanced solid tumor such as melanoma, head and neck, liver or kidney cancer. Sample: CD4+ or CD8+ T cells sorted from blood, taken in a trial of the OX40 agonist ivuxolimab. The CDR3 DNA is TGTGCCAGCAGCTTAGACCCAGGAAGCCATCAGCCCCAGCATTTT. The encoded protein is CASSLDPGSHQPQHF. The entire variable domain, with the rest obtained from reference TRBV7-8 and TRBJ1-5, is as follows: GAGVSQSPRYKVAKRGQDVALRCDPISGHVSLFWYQQALGQGPEFLTYFQNEAQLDKSGLPSDRFFAERPEGSVSTLKIQRTQQEDSAVYLCASSLDPGSHQPQHFGDGTRLSIL.